This paragraph covers one T cell receptor beta chain sequence. This specimen belongs to a study of cytomegalovirus exposure and HLA in healthy donors. Study details: Tens of millions of unique TCR sequences came from HLA-typed donors in an early release.

The PCR used 60 Vbeta and 13 Jbeta primers. Only in-frame clones appear in the TCRdb table, and some are missing; sequencing was by immunoSEQ multiplex PCR. The table shows 95,000 to 150,000 clones, with under 20% occurring only once. The V gene's germline CDR1 is LGHNA and CDR2 YSLEER. The CDR3 is 15 residues long. V gave up 0 bases and J gave up 4 bases; unmatched junction bases: 2. The receptor's source is a female donor in good health and CMV-seropositive. Material: PBMCs. This chain connects TRBV4-3 to TRBJ1-2; 10 positions match TRBD1. CDR3 in DNA: TGCGCCAGCAGCCAAGAAGGACAGGGGGGCTATGGCTACACCTTC. Its protein is CASSQEGQGGYGYTF.